The clone carrying this T cell receptor beta chain was observed a handful of times. Its antigen remains unidentified. Amplification used 60 Vbeta primers and 13 Jbeta primers. Original processing methods: Unique TCR beta chains numbered approximately 80 million in a later analysis, with roughly 10 million shared. The method was immunoSEQ multiplex PCR; TCRdb's version includes in-frame clones alone and lacks a portion of them. V, J and clone size were drawn from that table, and D and trimming were deduced from the DNA. In the table there are around 110,000 clones, less than 85% of which are singletons. The data were taken from a study of cytomegalovirus exposure and HLA in healthy donors. General study points: The dataset shows that most TCR sequences were rare, while some public TCRs occurred in many donors. The records held CMV serostatus as the only immune exposure information.

The sequenced sample was PBMCs. The receptor was derived from a woman aged 40 to 50 in good health and CMV-seropositive.

The CDR3, as DNA: TGTGCCAGCAGTGAAACGATTAAAGCACAGCCCCAGCATTTT. It specifies CASSETIKAQPQHF. The V call is TRBV6-1, the J call TRBJ1-5; D not resolved. This CDR3 has 14 amino acids. Germline V CDR1 and CDR2: MNHNS, SASEGT. V lost 2 bases and J 7 bases, leaving 12 bases between the germline ends.